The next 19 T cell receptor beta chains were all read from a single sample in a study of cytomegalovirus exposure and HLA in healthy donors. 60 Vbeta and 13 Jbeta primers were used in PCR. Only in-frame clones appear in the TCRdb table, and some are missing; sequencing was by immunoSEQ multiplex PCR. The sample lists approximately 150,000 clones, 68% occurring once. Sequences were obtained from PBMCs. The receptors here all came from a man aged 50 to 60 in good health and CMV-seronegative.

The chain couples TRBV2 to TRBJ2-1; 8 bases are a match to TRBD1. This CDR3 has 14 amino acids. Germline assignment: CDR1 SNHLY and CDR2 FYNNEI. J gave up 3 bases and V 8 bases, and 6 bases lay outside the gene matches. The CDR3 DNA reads TGTGCCAGCTTTAGACAGGGGAACTACAATGAGCAGTTCTTC. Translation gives CASFRQGNYNEQFF.

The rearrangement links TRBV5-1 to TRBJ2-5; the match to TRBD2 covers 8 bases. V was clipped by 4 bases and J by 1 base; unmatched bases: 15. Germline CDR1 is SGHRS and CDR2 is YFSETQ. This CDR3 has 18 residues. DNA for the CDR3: TGCGCCAGCAGCCCCGGACGGAGTAGCGGGGAACTCCAAGAGACCCAGTACTTC. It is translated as CASSPGRSSGELQETQYF. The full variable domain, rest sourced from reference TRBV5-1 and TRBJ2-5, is KAGVTQTPRYLIKTRGQQVTLSCSPISGHRSVSWYQQTPGQGLQFLFEYFSETQRNKGNFPGRFSGRQFSNSRSEMNVSTLELGDSALYLCASSPGRSSGELQETQYFGPGTRLLVL.

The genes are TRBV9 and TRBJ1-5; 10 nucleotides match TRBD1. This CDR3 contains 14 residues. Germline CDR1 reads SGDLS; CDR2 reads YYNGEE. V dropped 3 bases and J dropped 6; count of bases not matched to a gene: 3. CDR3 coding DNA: TGTGCCAGCAGCGGGACAGGGGGAGGTCAGCCCCAGCATTTT. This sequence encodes CASSGTGGGQPQHF.

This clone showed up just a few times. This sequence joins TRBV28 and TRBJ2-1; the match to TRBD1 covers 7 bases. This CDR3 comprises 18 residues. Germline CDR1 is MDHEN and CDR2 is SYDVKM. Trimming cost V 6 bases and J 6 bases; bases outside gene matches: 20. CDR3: CASSTPQYRGKGGNEQFF. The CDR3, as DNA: TGTGCCAGCAGCACACCTCAATACAGGGGAAAAGGGGGCAATGAGCAGTTCTTC.

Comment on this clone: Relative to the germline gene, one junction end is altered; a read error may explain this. The CDR3 loop reads CASSYDDSYHGHTF. The CDR3 region has the DNA TGTGCCAGCAGTTACGATGACAGTTACCATGGCCACACCTTC. The chain has TRBV6-6 and TRBJ1-2; perhaps TRBD1 as D (5 bases). CDR3 length: 14 amino acids. Germline-derived CDR1 and CDR2 are MNHNY and SVGAGI (reference sequence).

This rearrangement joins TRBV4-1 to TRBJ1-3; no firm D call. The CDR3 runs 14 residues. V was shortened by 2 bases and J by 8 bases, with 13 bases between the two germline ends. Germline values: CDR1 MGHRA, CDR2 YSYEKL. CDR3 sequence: CASSQNGVTDTIYF. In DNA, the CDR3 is TGCGCCAGCAGCCAAAACGGGGTCACGGACACCATATATTTT.

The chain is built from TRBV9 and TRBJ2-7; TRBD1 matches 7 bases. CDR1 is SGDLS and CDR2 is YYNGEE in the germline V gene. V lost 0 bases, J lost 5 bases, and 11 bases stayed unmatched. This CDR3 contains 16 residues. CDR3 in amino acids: CASSVGVTGVSHEQYF. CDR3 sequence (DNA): TGTGCCAGCAGCGTAGGAGTAACAGGGGTTTCCCACGAGCAGTACTTC.

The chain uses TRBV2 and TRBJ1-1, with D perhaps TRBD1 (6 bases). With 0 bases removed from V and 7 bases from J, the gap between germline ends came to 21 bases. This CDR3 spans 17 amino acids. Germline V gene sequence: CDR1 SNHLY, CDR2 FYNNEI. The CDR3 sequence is CASSEAGVPGTTGEAFF. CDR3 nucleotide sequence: TGTGCCAGCAGTGAAGCAGGGGTTCCCGGGACAACCGGTGAAGCTTTCTTT.

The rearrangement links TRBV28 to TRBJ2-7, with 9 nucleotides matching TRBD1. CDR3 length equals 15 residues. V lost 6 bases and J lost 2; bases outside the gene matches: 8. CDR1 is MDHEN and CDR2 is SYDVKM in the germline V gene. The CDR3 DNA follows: TGTGCCAGCAGCCCTAGGACAGGGGTTACCTACGAGCAGTACTTC. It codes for CASSPRTGVTYEQYF.

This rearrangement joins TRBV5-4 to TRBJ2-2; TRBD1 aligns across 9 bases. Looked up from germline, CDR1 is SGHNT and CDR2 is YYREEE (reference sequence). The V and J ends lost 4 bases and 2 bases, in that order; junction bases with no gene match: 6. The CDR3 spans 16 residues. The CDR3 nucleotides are TGTGCCAGCAGCCCACCGGGACAGGGTAACACCGGGGAGCTGTTTTTT. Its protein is CASSPPGQGNTGELFF.

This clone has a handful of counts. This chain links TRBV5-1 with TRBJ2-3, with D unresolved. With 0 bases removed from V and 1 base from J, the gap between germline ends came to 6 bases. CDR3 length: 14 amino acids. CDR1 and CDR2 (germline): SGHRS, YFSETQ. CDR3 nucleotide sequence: TGCGCCAGCAGCTTGGACCGGGGCACAGATACGCAGTATTTT. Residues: CASSLDRGTDTQYF.

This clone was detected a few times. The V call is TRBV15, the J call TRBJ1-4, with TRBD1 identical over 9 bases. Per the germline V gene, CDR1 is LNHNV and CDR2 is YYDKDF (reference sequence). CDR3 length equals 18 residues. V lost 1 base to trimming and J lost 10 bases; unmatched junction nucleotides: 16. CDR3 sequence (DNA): TGTGCCACCAGCAGAGCGCTGGACAGGGGAAGGCGGTCGGGAAAACTGTTTTTT. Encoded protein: CATSRALDRGRRSGKLFF.

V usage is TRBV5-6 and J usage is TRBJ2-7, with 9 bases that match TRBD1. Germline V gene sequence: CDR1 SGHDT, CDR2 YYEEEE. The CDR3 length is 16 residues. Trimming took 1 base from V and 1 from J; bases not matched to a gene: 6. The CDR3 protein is CASSLIGQGISYEQYF. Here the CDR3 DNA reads TGTGCCAGCAGCTTGATCGGACAGGGGATTTCCTACGAGCAGTACTTC.

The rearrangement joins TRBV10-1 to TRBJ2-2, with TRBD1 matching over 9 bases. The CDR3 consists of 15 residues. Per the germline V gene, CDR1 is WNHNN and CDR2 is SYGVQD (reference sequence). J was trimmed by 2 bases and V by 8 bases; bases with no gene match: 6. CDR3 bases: TGCGCCAGCGGTGGACAGGGGTTAAACACCGGGGAGCTGTTTTTT. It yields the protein CASGGQGLNTGELFF.

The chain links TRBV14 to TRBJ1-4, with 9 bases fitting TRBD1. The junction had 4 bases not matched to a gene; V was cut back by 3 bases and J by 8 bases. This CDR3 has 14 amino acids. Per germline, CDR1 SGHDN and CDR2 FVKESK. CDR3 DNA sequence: TGTGCCAGCAGCCATACAGGGGGCAGAGAAAAACTGTTTTTT. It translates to CASSHTGGREKLFF.

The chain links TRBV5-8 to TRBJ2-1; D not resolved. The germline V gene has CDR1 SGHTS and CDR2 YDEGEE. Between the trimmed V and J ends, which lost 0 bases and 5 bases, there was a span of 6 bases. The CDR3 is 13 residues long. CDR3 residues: CASSLVRHNEQFF. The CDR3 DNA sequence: TGTGCCAGCAGCTTGGTGCGCCACAATGAGCAGTTCTTC. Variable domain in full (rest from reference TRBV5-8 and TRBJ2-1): EAGVTQSPTHLIKTRGQQATLRCSPISGHTSVYWYQQALGLGLQFLLWYDEGEERNRGNFPPRFSGRQFPNYSSELNVNALELEDSALYLCASSLVRHNEQFFGPGTRLTVL.

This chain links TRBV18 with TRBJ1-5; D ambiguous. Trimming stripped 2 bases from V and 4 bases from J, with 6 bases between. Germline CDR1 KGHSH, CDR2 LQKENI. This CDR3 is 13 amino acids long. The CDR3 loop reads CASSPEENQPQHF. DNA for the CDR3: TGTGCCAGCTCACCAGAGGAGAATCAGCCCCAGCATTTT.

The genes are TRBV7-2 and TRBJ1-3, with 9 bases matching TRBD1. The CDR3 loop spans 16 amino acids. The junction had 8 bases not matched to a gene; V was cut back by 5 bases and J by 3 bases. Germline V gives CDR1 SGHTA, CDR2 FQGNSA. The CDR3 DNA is TGTGCCAGCAGCACCCGGTGGGACAGGGTTGGAAACACCATATATTTT. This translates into CASSTRWDRVGNTIYF.

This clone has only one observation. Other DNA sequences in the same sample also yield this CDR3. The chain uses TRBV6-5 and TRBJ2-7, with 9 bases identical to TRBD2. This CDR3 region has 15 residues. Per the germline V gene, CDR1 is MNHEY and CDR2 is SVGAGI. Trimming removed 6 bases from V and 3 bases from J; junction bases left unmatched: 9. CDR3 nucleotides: TGTGCCAGCAGCCGTTCAGAGCGGGGGGACTACGAGCAGTACTTC. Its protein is CASSRSERGDYEQYF.